This T cell receptor (beta chain) was found in a study of blood T cell repertoires in COVID-19. Sequencing used immunoSEQ multiplex PCR; TCRdb keeps in-frame clones, though not all of them. The sample has roughly 280,000 clones, around 90% seen once. The germline CDR1 and CDR2 sequences are LGHNT and FRNRAP. CDR3 size: 12 residues. Trimming took off 3 bases at V and 11 bases at J, with 13 bases between the two ends. The receptor's source is a man over 45 with acute or convalescent COVID-19. Sequenced input: peripheral blood. J is TRBJ1-1 and V is TRBV12-5; perhaps TRBD1 as D (6 bases). The CDR3 here is CASGFGSGAAFF. The CDR3 DNA follows: TGTGCTAGTGGTTTCGGCTCAGGGGCCGCTTTCTTT.